This T cell receptor (beta chain) was observed in a study of blood T cell repertoires in COVID-19 (TCRdb year 2020). Background on the whole study: Collaborator samples came from the United States, Italy and Spain and covered acute and convalescent phases of COVID-19. Where available, HLA class I and class II types were obtained from metadata supplied by the sample provider rather than from assay-based typing. Samples came from the ongoing ImmuneRACE study (first 160 participants) plus 1,254 subjects from 6 global collaborators. Nearly every sample came with metadata listing a de-identified subject ID, COVID-19 status, age in years and sex. The repertoires were released in a freely available public database meant as a resource for research on the immune response to SARS-CoV-2. Deeply sampled blood TCRbeta repertoires from subjects exposed to, actively infected with, or recovered from COVID-19 were included in the dataset. The material from the prospective study consisted of cDNA or gDNA derived from T cells, B-cell-depleted T cells, or PBMCs.

Summary of the overall study and its limitations: How much clinical and demographic metadata was included differed by source and by participant, and the metadata was provided uncurated.

Each collaborating institution followed its own protocols to collect whole blood in K2EDTA tubes. For TCRbeta analysis, collaborator samples were shipped as frozen whole blood, as isolated PBMCs, or as DNA extracted from either sample type. This clone was seen a single time. No cognate antigen has been identified for it. Per-base quality was not reported, and no clone a single base away is much larger than it. Trimming at the junction amounts to 3 bases on V and 5 bases on J, and the germline ends lie 11 bases apart. The CDR3 holds 13 amino acids from the cysteine to the phenylalanine. Only the CDR3 region is kept as DNA, spanning 39 bases read in frame from base 1. According to the germline V gene, CDR1 reads SGDLS and CDR2 reads YYNGEE. TCRbeta CDR3 regions were amplified from genomic DNA using the immunoSEQ Assay, a bias-controlled multiplex PCR. On the study's bioinformatics: The number of nucleated cells in each sample was estimated by amplification of reference gene primers within the assay. Sequence reads were collapsed and filtered to measure the absolute abundance of every unique TCRbeta CDR3 rearrangement. For each sample, productive Simpson clonality was calculated as the square root of Simpson's diversity index over productive rearrangements. TCRdb retrieved this table from immuneACCESS and kept in-frame rearrangements only. Not all clones are present; in checked studies, unresolved V genes account for under half, and no reason is known for the remainder. D and trimming were read from the DNA, whereas the V and J calls and clone size are those reported in that table. In this sample the table shows roughly 100,000 clones, over 80% of which occur a single time. The ten largest clones take up approximately 12% of the sample.

Sequences were obtained from peripheral blood. The TCR sequence derives from a man older than 75 with acute or convalescent COVID-19. The sequence links TRBV9 to TRBJ1-1; no D gene is confidently identified. The bases are TGTGCCAGCAGCGATCACCCGGGGACTGAAGCTTTCTTT. Translated, it reads CASSDHPGTEAFF. Supplemented by the reference TRBV9 and TRBJ1-1 proteins around the CDR3, the complete variable domain is DSGVTQTPKHLITATGQRVTLRCSPRSGDLSVYWYQQSLDQGLQFLIQYYNGEERAKGNILERFSAQQFPDLHSELNLSSLELGDSALYFCASSDHPGTEAFFGQGTRLTVV.